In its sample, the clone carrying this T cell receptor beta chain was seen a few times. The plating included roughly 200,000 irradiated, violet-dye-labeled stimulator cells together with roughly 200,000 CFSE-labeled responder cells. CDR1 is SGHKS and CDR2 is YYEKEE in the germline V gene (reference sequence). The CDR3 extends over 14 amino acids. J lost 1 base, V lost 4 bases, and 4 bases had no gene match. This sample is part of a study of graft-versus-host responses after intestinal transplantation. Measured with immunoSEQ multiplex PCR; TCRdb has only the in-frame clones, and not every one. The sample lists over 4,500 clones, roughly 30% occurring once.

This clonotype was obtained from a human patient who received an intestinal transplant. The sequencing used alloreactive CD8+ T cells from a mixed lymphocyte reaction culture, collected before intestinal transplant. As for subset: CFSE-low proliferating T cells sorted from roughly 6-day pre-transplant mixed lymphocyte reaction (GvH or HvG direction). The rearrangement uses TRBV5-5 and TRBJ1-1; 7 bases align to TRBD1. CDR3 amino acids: CASSDRVWNTEAFF. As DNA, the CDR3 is TGTGCCAGCAGCGACAGGGTATGGAACACTGAAGCTTTCTTT.